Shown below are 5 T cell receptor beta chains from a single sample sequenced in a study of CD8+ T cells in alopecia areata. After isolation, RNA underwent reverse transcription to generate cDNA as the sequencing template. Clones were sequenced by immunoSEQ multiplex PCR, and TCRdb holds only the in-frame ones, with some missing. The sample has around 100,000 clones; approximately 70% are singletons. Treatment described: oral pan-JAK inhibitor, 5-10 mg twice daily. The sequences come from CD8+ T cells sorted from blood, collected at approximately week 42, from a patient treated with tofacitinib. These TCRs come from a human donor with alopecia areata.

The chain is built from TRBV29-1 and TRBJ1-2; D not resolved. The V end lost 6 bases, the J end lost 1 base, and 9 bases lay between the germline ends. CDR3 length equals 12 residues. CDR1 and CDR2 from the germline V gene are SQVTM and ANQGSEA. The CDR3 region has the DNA TGCAGCGTCGGAAGCGATAACTATGGCTACACCTTC. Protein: CSVGSDNYGYTF.

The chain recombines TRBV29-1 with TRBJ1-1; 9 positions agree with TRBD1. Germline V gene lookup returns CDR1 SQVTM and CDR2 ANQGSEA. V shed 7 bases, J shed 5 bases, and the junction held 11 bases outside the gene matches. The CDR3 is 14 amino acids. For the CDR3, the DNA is TGCAGCGGCTGCACAGGGGGCAGGAGTACTGAAGCTTTCTTT. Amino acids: CSGCTGGRSTEAFF. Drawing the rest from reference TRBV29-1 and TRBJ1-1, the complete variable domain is SAVISQKPSRDICQRGTSLTIQCQVDSQVTMMFWYRQQPGQSLTLIATANQGSEATYESGFVIDKFPISRPNLTFSTLTVSNMSPEDSSIYLCSGCTGGRSTEAFFGQGTRLTVV.

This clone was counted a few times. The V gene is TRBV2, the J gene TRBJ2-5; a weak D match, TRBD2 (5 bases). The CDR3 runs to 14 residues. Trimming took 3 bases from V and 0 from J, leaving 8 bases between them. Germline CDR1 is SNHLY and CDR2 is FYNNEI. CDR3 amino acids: CASSDTGDQETQYF. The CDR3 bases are TGTGCCAGCAGTGATACCGGGGACCAAGAGACCCAGTACTTC.

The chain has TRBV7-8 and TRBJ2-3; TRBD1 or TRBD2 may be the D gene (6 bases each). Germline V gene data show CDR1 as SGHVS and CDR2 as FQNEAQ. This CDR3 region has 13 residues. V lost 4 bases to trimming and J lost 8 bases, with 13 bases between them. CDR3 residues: CASSSPGASTQYF. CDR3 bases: TGTGCCAGCAGCTCGCCGGGGGCGTCTACGCAGTATTTT.

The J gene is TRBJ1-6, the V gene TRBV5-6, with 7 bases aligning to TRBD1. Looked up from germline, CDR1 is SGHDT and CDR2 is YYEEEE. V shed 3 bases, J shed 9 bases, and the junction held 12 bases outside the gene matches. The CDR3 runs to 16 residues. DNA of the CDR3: TGTGCCAGCAGCTCCCGGGACAGCCATCGTGGTTCACCCCTCCACTTT. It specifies CASSSRDSHRGSPLHF.